The clone carrying this T cell receptor beta chain was recorded many times. The source of the sample is a study of Graves' ophthalmopathy and Graves' hyperthyroidism. At the level of the study: Investigators collected peripheral blood at initial diagnosis, before any treatment was given.

Amplified TCR beta CDR3 regions were obtained using RNA transcripts as template. An initial RT-PCR round employing HTBI primers preceded a second-round multiplex PCR. TCRdb re-analysed the multiplex PCR reads in MiXCR, keeping a single row per CDR3 protein. The repertoire holds about 620,000 distinct CDR3 sequences, with 20% to 25% as singletons. This CDR3 region has 15 residues. Germline CDR1 and CDR2: KGHSH and LQKENI. Trimming at V came to 6 bases and at J to 0 bases, leaving 5 bases not matched to a gene. This clonotype was sampled from a woman in her late teens or twenties with stable Graves' hyperthyroidism. Some clones in this sample may be carry-over from other donors' samples. The sample consisted of peripheral blood. The rearrangement links TRBV18 to TRBJ1-1; 9 bases line up with TRBD1. CDR3 nucleotide sequence: TGTGCCAGCTCGCTCCACAGGGGGCTGAACACTGAAGCTTTCTTT. This translates into CASSLHRGLNTEAFF.